These 9 T cell receptor beta chains were sequenced from one sample in a study of cytomegalovirus exposure and HLA in healthy donors. PCR employed 60 Vbeta and 13 Jbeta primers. Assay: immunoSEQ multiplex PCR; the TCRdb copy retains only in-frame clones and omits some. This table has 90,000 to 150,000 clones, over 75% appearing once. Specimen: PBMCs. These receptors came from a woman aged 18-35 years in good health and CMV-seronegative.

The V and J genes are TRBV7-9 and TRBJ1-3; the D gene is possibly TRBD1 (6 bases). V lost 4 bases to trimming and J lost 0 bases, with 13 bases between them. CDR1 is SEHNR and CDR2 is FQNEAQ in the germline V gene (reference sequence). The CDR3 runs 16 residues. The CDR3, as DNA: TGTGCCAGCAGCTCGGACAGTTCGAACTCTGGAAACACCATATATTTT. It codes for CASSSDSSNSGNTIYF.

This clone was observed a few times. This chain joins TRBV2 and TRBJ1-1; the match to TRBD1 covers 9 bases. The length of the CDR3 is 13 residues. The ends lost 3 bases at V and 11 bases at J; junction bases unmatched: 7. Per the germline V gene, CDR1 is SNHLY and CDR2 is FYNNEI. CDR3 coding DNA: TGTGCCAGCAGTGACTTACAGGGGGCAGGGGCTTTCTTT. Protein product: CASSDLQGAGAFF.

The J gene is TRBJ2-5, the V gene TRBV5-1, with a possible D match to TRBD1 (6 bases). From germline, CDR1 is SGHRS and CDR2 YFSETQ. The V end was cut by 2 bases, the J end by 1 base, with 12 bases between. CDR3 size: 15 residues. CDR3 bases: TGCGCCAGCAGCTTCGCAGGGGAATTCCAAGAGACCCAGTACTTC. It encodes CASSFAGEFQETQYF.

The chain links TRBV5-1 to TRBJ2-5; a weak D match, TRBD2 (5 bases). Near its end, the DNA agrees better with TRBJ2-7, so the J call may be wrong. The CDR3 extends over 14 amino acids. Germline CDR1 is SGHRS and CDR2 is YFSETQ. CDR3 loop: CASSAEGTPGEQYF. DNA for the CDR3: TGCGCCAGCAGCGCAGAGGGAACCCCGGGCGAGCAGTACTTC.

V is TRBV28 and J is TRBJ1-1; 9 bases line up with TRBD1. The V gene's germline CDR1 is MDHEN and CDR2 SYDVKM. Unmatched junction bases numbered 4, after V lost 4 bases and J lost 4 bases. This CDR3 is built from 14 residues. CDR3 coding DNA: TGTGCCAGCAGTTCCGGGACAGGGAGCACTGAAGCTTTCTTT. It yields the protein CASSSGTGSTEAFF.

V is TRBV5-5 and J is TRBJ1-2; 7 nucleotides agree with TRBD1. The CDR3 runs to 15 residues. V was clipped by 0 bases and J by 5 bases; unmatched bases: 7. CDR1 and CDR2 (germline): SGHKS, YYEKEE (reference sequence). The CDR3 nucleotides read TGTGCCAGCAGCTTGGCTGGGGGACAGACATATGGCTACACCTTC. Residues: CASSLAGGQTYGYTF.

The V gene is TRBV10-3, the J gene TRBJ1-2, with TRBD1 as a possible D gene (6 bases). The CDR3 runs to 13 residues. V was trimmed by 6 bases and J by 5 bases, leaving 13 bases between them. The germline gives CDR1 ENHRY, CDR2 SYGVKD. DNA of the CDR3: TGTGCCATCAGACCACAGGGAACTTATGGCTACACCTTC. It is translated as CAIRPQGTYGYTF.

The genes are TRBV5-6 and TRBJ1-5; 9 nucleotides agree with TRBD1. Germline V CDR1 and CDR2: SGHDT, YYEEEE. This CDR3 is built from 16 residues. Germline trimming cut 1 base from V and 4 bases from J; bases unmatched to any gene: 6. The CDR3 DNA sequence: TGTGCCAGCAGCTTGACCGGGACAGGGAGTAATCAGCCCCAGCATTTT. It codes for CASSLTGTGSNQPQHF.

As DNA, the CDR3 is TGTGCCAGTTCCTCCCCGGAGGGGCTGCACGAGCAGTACTTC. Translating gives CASSSPEGLHEQYF. The chain employs TRBV19 and TRBJ2-7; perhaps TRBD2 as D (6 bases). In germline, CDR1 is LNHDA, CDR2 SQIVND (reference sequence). The CDR3 runs 14 residues. Trimming took 8 bases from V and 5 from J, leaving 19 bases between them.